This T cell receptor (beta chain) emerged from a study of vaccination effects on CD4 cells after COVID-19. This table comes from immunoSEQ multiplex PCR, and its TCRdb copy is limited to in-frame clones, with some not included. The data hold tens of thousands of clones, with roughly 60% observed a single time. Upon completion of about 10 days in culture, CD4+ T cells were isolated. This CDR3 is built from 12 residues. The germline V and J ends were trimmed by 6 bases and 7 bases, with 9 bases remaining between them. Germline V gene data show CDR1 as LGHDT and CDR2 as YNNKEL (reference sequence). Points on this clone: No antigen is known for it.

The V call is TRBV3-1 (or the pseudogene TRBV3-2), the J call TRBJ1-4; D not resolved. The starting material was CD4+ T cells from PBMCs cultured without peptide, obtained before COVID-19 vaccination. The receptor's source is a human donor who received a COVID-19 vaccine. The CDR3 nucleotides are TGTGCCAGCAGGGGCGGGGTTGAAAAACTGTTTTTT. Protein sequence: CASRGGVEKLFF.